This T cell receptor beta chain was found in a study of T-cell reconstitution after alpha-beta-depleted transplantation in children. Regarding the study as a whole: Diversity of TCRbeta at day 60 was high in some patients, arising from surviving recipient T cells and thymic progenitors. After transplant, at about two months, alpha-beta T cells were reportedly derived from several hundred expanded graft clones. Newly produced T cells mostly accounted for T-cell counts and diversity one year post-transplant.

On this clonotype itself: The antigen remains undetermined.

The TCRbeta library was prepared with unique molecular identifiers. TCRdb passed the PCR reads through MiXCR, listing each CDR3 protein once. The sample lists about 110,000 distinct CDR3 sequences; 10% were seen once. Trimming cost V 0 bases and J 5 bases; bases outside gene matches: 10. Germline V gives CDR1 SGHRS, CDR2 YFSETQ. The CDR3 extends over 16 amino acids. The chain recombines TRBV5-1 with TRBJ2-7; 8 bases are shared with TRBD2. This clonotype originated in a boy aged 2-15 years with acute lymphoblastic leukemia, due to receive a stem cell transplant. Sequencing used PBMCs, obtained before TCRalphabeta/CD19-depleted stem cell transplant. The CDR3 sequence: CASSLDVSGTPDEQYF. The CDR3 region has the DNA TGCGCCAGCAGCTTGGACGTTAGCGGGACTCCCGACGAGCAGTACTTC.